This T cell receptor (beta chain) was sequenced in a study of molecular identifiers for immune sequencing clone quantification. Broader study findings: Underestimation of highly expanded clone sizes could arise where identical TCR molecules share a barcode.

Methods described previously, with TCR primers listed, were used for bulk TCR libraries. TCRdb processed the PCR reads anew with MiXCR; each CDR3 protein has one entry. In the table there are under 650,000 distinct CDR3 sequences, 15% to 20% of which are singletons. Researchers sorted naive CD8 T cells as cells that were CD8+CD4-CCR7+CD45RA+. The CDR3 sequence is 15 residues long. The ends lost 6 bases at V and 7 bases at J; junction bases unmatched: 12. Ten or more counts support this clonotype. What it binds is not known. This TCR derives from a human donor in good health. Some libraries in this study had Jurkat cell RNA spiked in. The chain uses TRBV12-3 or TRBV12-4 and TRBJ1-2, with TRBD1 matching over 9 bases. The sequenced material came from naive CD8+ T cells from blood, with Jurkat cell RNA spiked in. Documented subset: FACS-sorted CD8+CD4-CCR7+CD45RA+ naive T cells. Here the CDR3 DNA reads TGTGCCAGCAGCTCCGCCGGGACAGGGCGTCCTGGCTACACCTTC. Its translation is CASSSAGTGRPGYTF.